Presented here are 21 T cell receptor beta chains from one specimen sequenced in a study of T cells after yellow fever vaccination. One entry per CDR3 protein results from TCRdb running MiXCR on the 5' RACE reads. The sample shows about 500,000 distinct CDR3 sequences, 17% of them seen only once. Sequencing used PBMCs, obtained about 5 days after the first yellow fever vaccination. Source of these receptors: a man aged 18-30 years who received the YFV17D yellow fever vaccine.

This chain joins TRBV5-1 and TRBJ2-2, with D hard to call. Trimming removed 0 bases at V and 4 bases at J, with 7 bases between. CDR1 is SGHRS and CDR2 is YFSETQ in the germline V gene. CDR3 length equals 14 residues. This CDR3 reads CASSLGQVTGELFF. The CDR3 nucleotides read TGCGCCAGCAGCTTGGGGCAGGTCACCGGGGAGCTGTTTTTT.

J is TRBJ1-1 and V is TRBV10-2; D gene uncertain. V lost 4 bases, J lost 0 bases, and 3 bases lay in between. The germline V gene encodes CDR1 WSHSY and CDR2 SAAADI. CDR3 size: 12 residues. The CDR3 is CASSVVNTEAFF. The CDR3 coding sequence is TGCGCCAGCAGTGTAGTGAACACTGAAGCTTTCTTT.

This chain uses TRBV27 with TRBJ1-4; D not resolved. Trimming cost V 4 bases and J 4 bases, with 22 bases left between them. Germline CDR1 reads MNHEY; CDR2 reads SMNVEV (reference sequence). CDR3 length equals 18 residues. This CDR3 reads CASSSKHGVLSGNEKLFF. The CDR3 nucleotides are TGTGCCAGCAGTTCCAAACATGGAGTTTTGAGTGGTAATGAAAAACTGTTTTTT.

The chain has TRBV4-2 and TRBJ2-1; possibly TRBD2 for D (6 bases). The germline CDR1 and CDR2 sequences are LGHNA and YNFKEQ. Deletions cut 1 base from V and 7 bases from J, with 17 bases between. This CDR3 has 16 residues. The CDR3 nucleotides are TGTGCCAGCAGCCAAGTAACACCCCTCGCGGGAAATGAGCAGTTCTTC. Residues: CASSQVTPLAGNEQFF.

This clonotype was detected only a few times. This rearrangement joins TRBV10-3 to TRBJ1-6; TRBD1 might be the D (6 bases). V was shortened by 6 bases and J by 3 bases, with 12 bases between the two germline ends. The length of the CDR3 is 15 residues. Per the germline V gene, CDR1 is ENHRY and CDR2 is SYGVKD. This chain's CDR3 is CAIRLDSLYNSPLHF. DNA for the CDR3: TGTGCCATCAGGCTGGACAGCCTCTATAATTCACCCCTCCACTTT.

This clonotype was observed a handful of times. The J gene is TRBJ2-2, the V gene TRBV29-1, with a weak D call TRBD1 (7 bases). Germline assignment: CDR1 SQVTM and CDR2 ANQGSEA. V was trimmed by 3 bases and J by 3 bases, leaving 11 bases between them. The CDR3 loop spans 14 amino acids. Here the CDR3 reads CSVDPRGDTGELFF. For the CDR3, the DNA is TGCAGCGTTGATCCCAGGGGGGACACCGGGGAGCTGTTTTTT.

This clonotype was detected only a few times. The chain couples TRBV11-1 to TRBJ2-4; D remains ambiguous. V lost 1 base and J 3 bases, leaving 22 bases between the germline ends. The CDR3 length is 19 residues. The germline CDR1 and CDR2 sequences are SGHAT and FQDESV (reference sequence). CDR3 region: CASSLDHRRRRMGKNIQYF. The CDR3 DNA sequence: TGTGCCAGCAGCTTAGACCACCGCCGGCGGCGGATGGGCAAAAACATTCAGTACTTC. Drawing the rest from reference TRBV11-1 and TRBJ2-4, the complete variable domain is EAEVAQSPRYKITEKSQAVAFWCDPISGHATLYWYRQILGQGPELLVQFQDESVVDDSQLPKDRFSAERLKGVDSTLKIQPAELGDSAMYLCASSLDHRRRRMGKNIQYFGAGTRLSVL.

This clonotype turned up a few times. The J gene is TRBJ2-1, the V gene TRBV11-1, with a weak D call TRBD1 (5 bases). Per germline, CDR1 SGHAT and CDR2 FQDESV (reference sequence). V was cut by 5 bases and J by 0 bases, with 17 bases left in between. The CDR3 has 17 amino acids. The CDR3 DNA sequence: TGTGCCAGCAGCCCTATGGGGCGCGAAAGCTCCTACAATGAGCAGTTCTTC. Its translation: CASSPMGRESSYNEQFF.

This chain joins TRBV7-9 and TRBJ2-4; 16 bases agree with TRBD2. The V gene's germline CDR1 is SEHNR and CDR2 FQNEAQ (reference sequence). The CDR3 consists of 17 residues. The ends lost 5 bases at V and 6 bases at J; junction bases unmatched: 7. CDR3 DNA sequence: TGTGCCAGCAGCACCGGGACTAGCGGGGGGGCAAGAAACATTCAGTACTTC. It is translated as CASSTGTSGGARNIQYF.

This clonotype has just a few counts. CDR3 in amino acids: CASSYRPRSTEAFF. The CDR3, as DNA: TGTGCCAGCAGTTACCGTCCCCGGTCCACTGAAGCTTTCTTT. The chain carries TRBV6-5 and TRBJ1-1; D unresolved. Deletions cut 2 bases from V and 4 bases from J, with 11 bases between. Germline V CDR1 and CDR2: MNHEY, SVGAGI. The CDR3 has 14 residues.

The V gene is TRBV5-1, the J gene TRBJ2-2, with D perhaps TRBD1 or TRBD2 (5 bases each). Germline-derived CDR1 and CDR2 are SGHRS and YFSETQ. V was trimmed by 1 base and J by 2 bases, leaving 15 bases between them. This CDR3 is built from 17 residues. As DNA, the CDR3 is TGCGCCAGCAGCTTGCCTCCAAGGGGACCTAACACCGGGGAGCTGTTTTTT. Its protein product is CASSLPPRGPNTGELFF. The complete variable domain, with remaining parts taken from reference TRBV5-1 and TRBJ2-2, reads KAGVTQTPRYLIKTRGQQVTLSCSPISGHRSVSWYQQTPGQGLQFLFEYFSETQRNKGNFPGRFSGRQFSNSRSEMNVSTLELGDSALYLCASSLPPRGPNTGELFFGEGSRLTVL.

This clonotype turned up a few times. V usage is TRBV12-3 or TRBV12-4 and J usage is TRBJ2-5, with a possible D match to TRBD1 (7 bases). The ends were cut back, 3 bases at V and 4 bases at J, with 21 bases in the middle. This CDR3 contains 17 residues. CDR3 sequence: CASSFLLGAGGRETQYF. The DNA for the CDR3 is TGTGCCAGCAGTTTCCTCCTTGGGGCAGGGGGGAGAGAGACCCAGTACTTC.

This chain links TRBV7-9 with TRBJ2-1; D is possibly TRBD1 (6 bases). The CDR3 contains 15 residues. Germline V gene data show CDR1 as SEHNR and CDR2 as FQNEAQ (reference sequence). The V gene lost 0 bases and the J gene lost 8 bases, with 14 bases spanning the gap. This CDR3 reads CASSLARQVIHEQFF. CDR3 nucleotides: TGTGCCAGCAGCTTAGCGCGACAGGTTATCCATGAGCAGTTCTTC.

In its sample, this clonotype was seen a few times. The chain recombines TRBV29-1 with TRBJ1-6; D remains unclear. The V gene's germline CDR1 is SQVTM and CDR2 ANQGSEA. This CDR3 spans 13 amino acids. Trimming left V 6 bases short and J 7 bases short, with 13 bases between. The CDR3 loop reads CSVGLGENSPLHF. The CDR3 nucleotides read TGCAGCGTGGGGTTAGGTGAAAATTCACCCCTCCACTTT.

This clonotype was seen only a few times. V usage is TRBV5-1 and J usage is TRBJ1-5; D perhaps matches TRBD1 (5 bases). Germline assignment: CDR1 SGHRS and CDR2 YFSETQ. The CDR3 has 16 residues. The V and J ends lost 0 bases and 2 bases respectively, with 12 bases between them. CDR3 sequence: CASSLGPGEGNQPQHF. The CDR3 DNA reads TGCGCCAGCAGCTTGGGACCGGGGGAAGGCAATCAGCCCCAGCATTTT.

The chain couples TRBV5-1 to TRBJ1-2, with a possible D match to TRBD1 (5 bases). Deletions cut 0 bases from V and 2 bases from J, with 17 bases between. The CDR3 length is 17 residues. In germline, CDR1 is SGHRS, CDR2 YFSETQ. CDR3 coding DNA: TGCGCCAGCAGCTTGGAAGCAGGGTTGGGGGTGAACTATGGCTACACCTTC. It specifies CASSLEAGLGVNYGYTF.

V usage is TRBV7-9 and J usage is TRBJ2-6, with D possibly being TRBD2 (6 bases). V was trimmed by 7 bases and J by 4 bases, leaving 14 bases between them. CDR1 is SEHNR and CDR2 is FQNEAQ in the germline V gene (reference sequence). The CDR3 spans 15 residues. In nucleotides, the CDR3 is TGTGCCAGCACCGTCGGGGGTGGCGGGGCCAACGTCCTGACTTTC. Translated: CASTVGGGGANVLTF.

This clonotype was counted a few times. No DNA is shown, since the ends of the CDR3 on it are uncertain; the CDR3 is the one TCRdb lists. The chain uses TRBV27 and TRBJ2-3; TRBD1, the table's D call, was not compared with the DNA. The CDR3 contains 16 residues when both ends are counted. Germline CDR1 reads MNHEY; CDR2 reads SMNVEV (reference sequence). The CDR3 protein is CASSFLAGAFTDTQYF.

This clonotype was seen a few times. This rearrangement joins TRBV9 to TRBJ2-1; 7 bases are shared with TRBD1. Looked up from germline, CDR1 is SGDLS and CDR2 is YYNGEE. This CDR3 contains 18 residues. V shed 6 bases, J shed 4 bases, and the junction held 19 bases outside the gene matches. Written as DNA, the CDR3 is TGTGCCAGCACCCCACAGGGGACACCCACAAATAGATACAATGAGCAGTTCTTC. It yields the protein CASTPQGTPTNRYNEQFF.

This sequence joins TRBV28 and TRBJ2-7; TRBD1 agrees at 7 bases. Looked up from germline, CDR1 is MDHEN and CDR2 is SYDVKM. The J segment lost 3 bases and the V segment lost 6 bases, leaving 11 bases of the junction unmatched. The length of the CDR3 is 15 residues. The CDR3: CASRTSLGTDYEQYV. Written as DNA, the CDR3 is TGTGCCAGCAGAACATCCCTGGGGACAGACTACGAGCAGTACGTC.

This clonotype showed up just a few times. V usage is TRBV9 and J usage is TRBJ2-3; 8 nucleotides match TRBD2. Trimming cost V 3 bases and J 4 bases; bases outside gene matches: 13. Germline assignment: CDR1 SGDLS and CDR2 YYNGEE. The CDR3 runs 17 residues. The chain's CDR3 is CASSASPRTSSPDTQYF. The CDR3 bases are TGTGCCAGCAGCGCCTCTCCCCGGACTAGCTCCCCAGATACGCAGTATTTT.